This is a list of T cell receptor beta chains from one sample in a study of graft-versus-host responses after intestinal transplantation. Libraries were prepared by immunoSEQ multiplex PCR; TCRdb keeps only in-frame clonotypes and omits some of them. Seen here are about 9,800 clones, around nine tenths observed once, and the top ten hold 2% to 3%. Sample: PBMCs, taken roughly 46 days after intestinal transplant. These receptors originate from a human patient who received an intestinal transplant, so some T cells may come from the graft donor. The CDR3 runs from the conserved cysteine through the conserved F or W. D genes are given only for firm matches. Part of the rows lack a size; the others show once, few, many or a class for expanded clones.

size: .; V: TRBV20-1; D: .; J: TRBJ2-3; CDR3: CSARAREQYF; DNA: TGCAGTGCTAGAGCCAGAGAGCAGTATTTT
size: .; V: TRBV10-2; D: .; J: TRBJ1-1; CDR3: CASSDVGTEAFF; DNA: TGCGCCAGCAGTGATGTTGGAACTGAAGCTTTCTTT
size: .; V: TRBV7-2; D: .; J: TRBJ2-7; CDR3: CASSLVGGDNYEQYF; DNA: TGTGCCAGCAGCTTAGTAGGTGGCGACAACTACGAGCAGTACTTC
size: once; V: TRBV10-3; D: .; J: TRBJ1-6; CDR3: CAIATEGSYNSPLHF; DNA: TGTGCCATCGCGACGGAGGGCTCCTATAATTCACCCCTCCACTTT
size: .; V: TRBV6-6; D: .; J: TRBJ2-3; CDR3: CASRPGRRDTQYF; DNA: TGTGCCAGCAGGCCAGGGAGGAGAGATACGCAGTATTTT
size: .; V: TRBV7-2; D: TRBD1; J: TRBJ2-7; CDR3: CASSLDRNSYEQYF; DNA: TGTGCCAGCAGCTTGGACAGGAACTCCTACGAGCAGTACTTC
size: .; V: TRBV7-9; D: .; J: TRBJ2-1; CDR3: CASSSWRGGEDEQFF; DNA: TGTGCCAGCAGCTCCTGGAGGGGCGGGGAGGATGAGCAGTTCTTC
size: .; V: TRBV2; D: TRBD2; J: TRBJ2-1; CDR3: CASSDPSGGAGNEQFF; DNA: TGTGCCAGCAGTGACCCCAGCGGGGGGGCCGGTAATGAGCAGTTCTTC
size: .; V: TRBV4-1; D: .; J: TRBJ2-1; CDR3: CASSRDPSSYNEQFF; DNA: TGCGCCAGCAGTCGGGACCCAAGCTCCTACAATGAGCAGTTCTTC
size: .; V: TRBV30; D: .; J: TRBJ2-1; CDR3: CAWSVGGSYNEQFF; DNA: TGTGCCTGGAGTGTAGGGGGCTCCTACAATGAGCAGTTCTTC
size: .; V: TRBV6-5; D: .; J: TRBJ2-1; CDR3: CASSYRGGNEQFF; DNA: TGTGCCAGCAGTTATAGGGGGGGAAATGAGCAGTTCTTC
size: .; V: TRBV10-3; D: .; J: TRBJ2-1; CDR3: CATTFESQGDEQFF; DNA: TGTGCCACTACCTTCGAGAGCCAGGGCGATGAGCAGTTCTTC
size: once; V: TRBV7-9; D: .; J: TRBJ2-3; CDR3: CASSLAVRITTDTQYF; DNA: TGTGCCAGCAGCTTAGCAGTGAGAATCACGACAGATACGCAGTATTTT
size: .; V: TRBV6-1; D: .; J: TRBJ2-7; CDR3: CASSEQTYEQYF; DNA: TGTGCCAGCAGTGAGCAGACCTACGAGCAGTACTTC
size: .; V: TRBV7-3; D: .; J: TRBJ2-3; CDR3: CASSPGGLGDTQYF; DNA: TGTGCCAGCAGCCCCGGGGGGCTTGGAGATACGCAGTATTTT
size: .; V: TRBV28; D: TRBD2; J: TRBJ2-1; CDR3: CASVGASGDAYNEQFF; DNA: TGTGCCAGCGTCGGGGCTAGCGGGGACGCCTACAATGAGCAGTTCTTC
size: .; V: TRBV5-1; D: TRBD1; J: TRBJ1-5; CDR3: CASKSDRAKAPQHF; DNA: TGCGCCAGCAAGTCTGACAGGGCTAAGGCCCCCCAGCATTTT
size: .; V: TRBV6-1; D: .; J: TRBJ1-4; CDR3: CASSEGIPEKLFF; DNA: TGTGCCAGCAGTGAAGGGATCCCGGAAAAACTGTTTTTT
size: .; V: TRBV7-6; D: TRBD1; J: TRBJ2-2; CDR3: CASSLAVRTGGGLFF; DNA: TGTGCCAGCAGCCTCGCCGTACGGACAGGGGGCGGGCTGTTTTTT
size: .; V: TRBV11-2; D: TRBD2; J: TRBJ2-3; CDR3: CASSPGTTNTDTQYF; DNA: TGTGCCAGCAGCCCCGGGACTACCAATACAGATACGCAGTATTTT
size: .; V: TRBV5-4; D: .; J: TRBJ1-5; CDR3: CASSLLPVSPQHF; DNA: TGTGCCAGCAGCTTGCTGCCGGTTTCGCCCCAGCATTTT
size: .; V: TRBV5-1; D: .; J: TRBJ2-5; CDR3: CASSLRQGQETQYF; DNA: TGCGCCAGCAGCTTGCGCCAGGGCCAAGAGACCCAGTACTTC
size: .; V: TRBV28; D: TRBD2; J: TRBJ2-7; CDR3: CASSFVLAVYEQYF; DNA: TGTGCCAGCAGTTTTGTTCTAGCGGTCTACGAGCAGTACTTC
size: .; V: TRBV5-1; D: TRBD1; J: TRBJ2-5; CDR3: CASSQPDREETQYF; DNA: TGCGCCAGCAGCCAACCTGACAGGGAAGAGACCCAGTACTTC
size: .; V: TRBV5-1; D: TRBD2; J: TRBJ2-7; CDR3: CASSFFAGGPGDEQYF; DNA: TGCGCCAGCAGCTTCTTCGCGGGGGGGCCCGGGGACGAGCAGTACTTC
size: .; V: TRBV5-1; D: .; J: TRBJ2-3; CDR3: CASSPTRPTDTQYF; DNA: TGCGCCAGCAGCCCGACGAGACCCACAGATACGCAGTATTTT
size: .; V: TRBV5-1; D: .; J: TRBJ2-1; CDR3: CASSLGGYNEQFF; DNA: TGCGCCAGCAGCTTGGGGGGCTACAATGAGCAGTTCTTC
size: .; V: TRBV27; D: TRBD2; J: TRBJ2-5; CDR3: CASRGTSGSPGGGETQYF; DNA: TGTGCCAGCAGAGGGACTAGCGGGAGCCCCGGAGGAGGAGAGACCCAGTACTTC
size: .; V: TRBV5-6; D: TRBD1; J: TRBJ1-6; CDR3: CASSSGQGRVDSPLHF; DNA: TGTGCCAGCAGCTCTGGACAGGGGAGGGTGGATTCACCCCTCCACTTT
size: .; V: TRBV10-1; D: TRBD2; J: TRBJ2-1; CDR3: CASSGGRAYNEQFF; DNA: TGCGCCAGCAGTGGCGGGAGGGCCTACAATGAGCAGTTCTTC
size: .; V: TRBV2; D: TRBD1; J: TRBJ1-2; CDR3: CASDRTGTGLSGYTF; DNA: TGTGCCAGTGACCGGACGGGGACAGGGCTCAGTGGCTACACCTTC
size: .; V: TRBV21-1; D: .; J: TRBJ1-6; CDR3: CASSRDRGNSPLHF; DNA: TGTGCCAGCAGCCGGGACAGGGGAAATTCACCCCTCCACTTT
size: .; V: TRBV27; D: TRBD2; J: TRBJ2-1; CDR3: CASRTALAFHNEQFF; DNA: TGTGCCAGCCGCACCGCACTAGCGTTCCACAATGAGCAGTTCTTC
size: .; V: TRBV6-5; D: .; J: TRBJ2-5; CDR3: CASIGETQYF; DNA: TGTGCCAGTATCGGCGAGACCCAGTACTTC
size: .; V: TRBV6-4; D: .; J: TRBJ1-2; CDR3: CASSPAPDPSYGYTF; DNA: TGTGCCAGCAGCCCGGCGCCCGATCCTAGCTATGGCTACACCTTC
size: .; V: TRBV10-3; D: TRBD1; J: TRBJ1-4; CDR3: CAIGQGITNEKLFF; DNA: TGTGCCATCGGACAGGGAATCACTAATGAAAAACTGTTTTTT
size: .; V: TRBV6-1; D: TRBD1; J: TRBJ2-4; CDR3: CASSEAGTVSRNIQYF; DNA: TGTGCCAGCAGTGAAGCCGGGACAGTCAGCAGAAACATTCAGTACTTC
size: .; V: TRBV2; D: .; J: TRBJ2-3; CDR3: CASSFTDTQYF; DNA: TGTGCCAGCTCTTTCACAGATACGCAGTATTTT
size: .; V: TRBV10-2; D: .; J: TRBJ2-3; CDR3: CASSVWQGSADTQYF; DNA: TGCGCCAGCAGCGTGTGGCAGGGCTCGGCAGATACGCAGTATTTT
size: .; V: TRBV5-1; D: TRBD1; J: TRBJ2-7; CDR3: CASSLKDRERTYEQYF; DNA: TGCGCCAGCAGCTTGAAGGACAGGGAACGCACCTACGAGCAGTACTTC